The 18 T cell receptor beta chains below come from one sample, sequenced in a study of blood T cell repertoires in COVID-19. Sequencing used immunoSEQ multiplex PCR; TCRdb keeps in-frame clones, though not all of them. Of a few hundred thousand clones listed, 90% are singletons. The sequenced sample was PBMCs or T cells enriched from blood (not recorded which). All receptors derive from a man aged 25 to 40 who had been exposed to COVID-19.

J is TRBJ1-3 and V is TRBV30; no definite D call. The CDR3 spans 13 residues. V shed 1 base and J shed 1 base, with 5 bases lying between them. Germline loops: CDR1 GTSNPN, CDR2 SVGIG (reference sequence). CDR3 in DNA: TGTGCCTGGAGTGGACAATCTGGAAACACCATATATTTT. It encodes CAWSGQSGNTIYF.

This clone has a single count. V gene TRBV2 combines with J gene TRBJ1-6; D perhaps matches TRBD1 (6 bases). This CDR3 spans 15 amino acids. Germline V gene sequence: CDR1 SNHLY, CDR2 FYNNEI. V was clipped by 4 bases and J by 7 bases, with 14 bases between them. The CDR3 spells CASSVIRGQNSPLHF. The CDR3 DNA is TGTGCCAGCAGTGTTATCAGGGGTCAGAATTCACCCCTCCACTTT.

The V call is TRBV27, the J call TRBJ2-5; D is possibly TRBD2 (5 bases). CDR1 and CDR2 (germline): MNHEY, SMNVEV (reference sequence). V dropped 1 base and J dropped 1 base, with 16 bases sitting between them. CDR3 length: 17 residues. This CDR3 reads CASSLYLPRAVQETQYF. In DNA, the CDR3 is TGTGCCAGCAGTTTATACCTCCCCAGAGCGGTCCAAGAGACCCAGTACTTC.

V gene TRBV30 combines with J gene TRBJ2-3; 12 bases line up with TRBD2. The CDR3 has 15 amino acids. V lost 5 bases and J lost 0; bases outside the gene matches: 3. Germline CDR1 GTSNPN, CDR2 SVGIG (reference sequence). CDR3 sequence (DNA): TGTGCCTGGCAGCTAGCGGGGGGGAGCACAGATACGCAGTATTTT. Its protein product is CAWQLAGGSTDTQYF.

The CDR3 DNA reads as TGTGCCCCCCGACGACAGTTCGAGACCCAGTACTTC. It translates to CAPRRQFETQYF. V gene TRBV7-7 combines with J gene TRBJ2-5; D is possibly TRBD1 (5 bases). Germline lookup yields CDR1 SSHAT and CDR2 FNYEAQ (reference sequence). Trimming removed 11 bases from V and 5 bases from J, with 15 bases in between. CDR3 length: 12 amino acids.

This clone was counted once. This chain connects TRBV20-1 to TRBJ1-1; no definite D call. CDR1 and CDR2 from the germline V gene are DFQATT and SNEGSKA (reference sequence). V gave up 0 bases and J gave up 11 bases, with 10 bases separating them. This CDR3 is built from 11 residues. CDR3 nucleotides: TGCAGTGCTAGAGATACCAGACTGGCTTTCTTT. Encoded protein: CSARDTRLAFF.

The chain employs TRBV19 and TRBJ2-1, with TRBD2 matching over 9 bases. The CDR3 runs 16 residues. From germline, CDR1 is LNHDA and CDR2 SQIVND (reference sequence). V dropped 5 bases and J dropped 6; count of bases not matched to a gene: 11. The CDR3 bases are TGTGCCAGTAGTCCCTGGGGGAGGCGGGGGGGCAATGAGCAGTTCTTC. Residues: CASSPWGRRGGNEQFF.

This chain joins TRBV23-1 and TRBJ2-7, with 9 bases aligning to TRBD1. TRBV23-1 is an ORF, with its function uncertain. The CDR3 covers 14 residues. V trimming: 7 bases; J trimming: 4 bases; junction bases outside the gene matches: 8. CDR3 region: CASTNRGPAYEQYF. CDR3 sequence (DNA): TGCGCCAGCACCAACAGGGGGCCGGCGTACGAGCAGTACTTC.

This chain joins TRBV20-1 and TRBJ1-2; no clear D gene. Germline CDR1 is DFQATT and CDR2 is SNEGSKA (reference sequence). The CDR3 covers 12 residues. Trimming shortened V by 7 bases and J by 4 bases, and 13 bases separated the two germline ends. CDR3 in DNA: TGCAGTGGTAGTCCTCGGGGCTATGGCTACACCTTC. Protein: CSGSPRGYGYTF.

The chain combines TRBV5-1 with TRBJ2-1; 11 bases are shared with TRBD2. Germline-derived CDR1 and CDR2 are SGHRS and YFSETQ. The CDR3 covers 17 residues. The V gene end was trimmed by 0 bases and the J gene end by 10 bases; junction bases not matched to a gene: 12. The CDR3 DNA sequence: TGCGCCAGCAGCTTGGGAGTCGGGACTAGCGGCCGAAAGGAGCAGTTCTTC. It yields the protein CASSLGVGTSGRKEQFF.

The V call is TRBV7-3, the J call TRBJ1-2; 7 bases fit TRBD1. The V and J ends lost 5 bases and 2 bases, in that order; junction bases with no gene match: 8. Germline V CDR1 and CDR2: SGHTA, FQGTGA. The CDR3 has 15 residues. CDR3 loop: CASSPGQAYNYGYTF. The CDR3 DNA is TGTGCCAGCAGCCCAGGACAGGCTTACAACTATGGCTACACCTTC.

The table lists this clone with a count of one. V is TRBV7-8 and J is TRBJ2-1; D unresolved. In germline, CDR1 is SGHVS, CDR2 FQNEAQ. V lost 1 base, J lost 2 bases, and 12 bases lay in between. The CDR3 loop spans 16 amino acids. The CDR3 nucleotides are TGTGCCAGCAGCTTAGGGTTTAGACGGGCCTACAATGAGCAGTTCTTC. Translated, it gives CASSLGFRRAYNEQFF.

This chain links TRBV23-1 with TRBJ2-7; unclear D gene. TRBV23-1 is noted as an ORF with a role that remains uncertain. The CDR3 sequence is 12 residues long. Trimming pared 5 bases from V and 6 bases from J, leaving 11 bases between. The CDR3 nucleotides read TGCGCCAGCAGTGGCAGCGTCGTCGAGCAGTACTTC. Its translation is CASSGSVVEQYF.

The chain joins TRBV7-3 to TRBJ1-5; D perhaps matches TRBD1 (6 bases). This CDR3 comprises 13 residues. In germline, CDR1 is SGHTA, CDR2 FQGTGA. Deletions cut 0 bases from V and 6 bases from J, with 6 bases between. DNA for the CDR3: TGTGCCAGCAGCTTAACAGGGGGTCAGCCCCAGCATTTT. It encodes CASSLTGGQPQHF.

This clone was observed once. The V and J genes are TRBV2 and TRBJ1-1; 8 bases are a match to TRBD1. Per the germline V gene, CDR1 is SNHLY and CDR2 is FYNNEI. The CDR3 is made up of 13 amino acids. Trimming cost V 10 bases and J 3 bases; bases outside gene matches: 7. The CDR3 nucleotides read TGTGCCATCGGACAGGGCGGGGACACTGAAGCTTTCTTT. Encoded protein: CAIGQGGDTEAFF.

This chain connects TRBV5-6 to TRBJ2-1; possible D gene TRBD1, 5 bases. The CDR3 is made up of 16 amino acids. In germline, CDR1 is SGHDT, CDR2 YYEEEE. Trimming stripped 1 base from V and 1 base from J, with 12 bases between. The DNA of the CDR3 is TGTGCCAGCAGCTTGTTAAGGGGTGAGTCCTACAATGAGCAGTTCTTC. Protein product: CASSLLRGESYNEQFF.

The J gene is TRBJ1-5, the V gene TRBV7-7; TRBD1 matches at 9 bases. The germline gives CDR1 SSHAT, CDR2 FNYEAQ (reference sequence). This CDR3 is built from 15 residues. With V trimmed by 5 bases and J by 9 bases, 11 bases remained unmatched. CDR3 in DNA: TGTGCCAGCAGCCCCAGGGACAGGGCACAGGGGCCCCAGCATTTT. This gives the protein CASSPRDRAQGPQHF.

J is TRBJ2-7 and V is TRBV24-1; 7 nucleotides align to TRBD2. V dropped 3 bases and J dropped 9; count of bases not matched to a gene: 10. The length of the CDR3 is 14 residues. CDR1 and CDR2 (germline): KGHDR, SFDVKD. In DNA, the CDR3 is TGTGCCACCAGTGATGGGGGTCGGGGGGTCGGGCAGTACTTC. Protein: CATSDGGRGVGQYF.